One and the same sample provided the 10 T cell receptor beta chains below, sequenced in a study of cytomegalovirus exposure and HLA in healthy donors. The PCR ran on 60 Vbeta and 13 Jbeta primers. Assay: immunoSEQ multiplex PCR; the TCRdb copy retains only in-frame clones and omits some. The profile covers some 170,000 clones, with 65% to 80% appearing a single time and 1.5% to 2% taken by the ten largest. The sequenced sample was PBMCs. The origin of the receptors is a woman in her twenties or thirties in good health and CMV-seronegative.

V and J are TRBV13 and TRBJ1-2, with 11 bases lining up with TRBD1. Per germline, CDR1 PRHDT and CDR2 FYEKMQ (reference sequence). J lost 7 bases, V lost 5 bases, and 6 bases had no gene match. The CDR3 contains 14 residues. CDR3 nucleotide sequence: TGTGCCAGCAGCGTTGGACAGGGGGCTTTTGGCTACACCTTC. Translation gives CASSVGQGAFGYTF. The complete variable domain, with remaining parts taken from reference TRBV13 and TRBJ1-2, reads AAGVIQSPRHLIKEKRETATLKCYPIPRHDTVYWYQQGPGQDPQFLISFYEKMQSDKGSIPDRFSAQQFSDYHSELNMSSLELGDSALYFCASSVGQGAFGYTFGSGTRLTVV.

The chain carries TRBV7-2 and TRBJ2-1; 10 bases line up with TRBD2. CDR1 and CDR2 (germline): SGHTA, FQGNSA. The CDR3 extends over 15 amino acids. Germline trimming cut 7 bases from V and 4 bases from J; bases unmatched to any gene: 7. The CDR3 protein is CASTPEAGGYNEQFF. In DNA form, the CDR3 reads TGTGCCAGCACCCCCGAAGCGGGGGGGTACAATGAGCAGTTCTTC.

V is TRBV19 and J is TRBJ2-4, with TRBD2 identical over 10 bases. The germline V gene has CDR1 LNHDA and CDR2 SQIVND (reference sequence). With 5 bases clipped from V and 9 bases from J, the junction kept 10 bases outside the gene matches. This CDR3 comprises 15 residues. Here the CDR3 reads CASSLVRLAGAIQYF. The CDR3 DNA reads TGTGCCAGTAGTCTAGTCAGGCTAGCGGGAGCCATTCAGTACTTC.

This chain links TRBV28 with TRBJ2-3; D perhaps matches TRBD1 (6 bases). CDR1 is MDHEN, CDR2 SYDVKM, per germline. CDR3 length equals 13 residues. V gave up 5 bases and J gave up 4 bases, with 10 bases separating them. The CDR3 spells CASSIGQPDTQYF. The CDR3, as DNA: TGTGCCAGCAGTATAGGACAGCCAGATACGCAGTATTTT.

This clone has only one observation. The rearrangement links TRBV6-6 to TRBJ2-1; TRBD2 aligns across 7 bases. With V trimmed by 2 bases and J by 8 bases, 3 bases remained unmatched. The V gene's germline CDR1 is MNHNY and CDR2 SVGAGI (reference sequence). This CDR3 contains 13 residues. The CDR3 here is CASSYSGIYEQFF. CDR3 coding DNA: TGTGCCAGCAGTTACAGCGGGATCTATGAGCAGTTCTTC.

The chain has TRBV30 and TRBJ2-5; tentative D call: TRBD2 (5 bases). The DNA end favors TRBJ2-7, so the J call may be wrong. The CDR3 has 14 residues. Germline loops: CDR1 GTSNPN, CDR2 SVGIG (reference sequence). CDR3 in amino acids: CAWSVLLGSHEQYF. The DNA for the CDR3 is TGTGCCTGGAGTGTACTATTGGGGAGTCACGAGCAGTACTTC.

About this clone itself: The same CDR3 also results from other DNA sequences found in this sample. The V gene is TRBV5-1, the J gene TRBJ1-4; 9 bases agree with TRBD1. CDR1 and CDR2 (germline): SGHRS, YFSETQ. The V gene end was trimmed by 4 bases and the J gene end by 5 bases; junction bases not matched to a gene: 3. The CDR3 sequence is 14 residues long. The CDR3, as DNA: TGCGCCAGCAGCCTCGGACAGGGGAATGAAAAACTGTTTTTT. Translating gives CASSLGQGNEKLFF.

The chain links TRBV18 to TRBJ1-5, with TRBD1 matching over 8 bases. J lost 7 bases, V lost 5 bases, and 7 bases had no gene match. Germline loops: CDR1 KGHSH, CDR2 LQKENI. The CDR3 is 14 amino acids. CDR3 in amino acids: CASSKDRVQQPQHF. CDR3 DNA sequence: TGTGCCAGCTCAAAGGACAGGGTCCAACAGCCCCAGCATTTT.

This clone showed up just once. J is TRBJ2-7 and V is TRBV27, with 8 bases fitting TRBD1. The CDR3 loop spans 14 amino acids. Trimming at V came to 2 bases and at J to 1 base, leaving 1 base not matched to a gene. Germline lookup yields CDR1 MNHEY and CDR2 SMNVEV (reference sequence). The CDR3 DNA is TGTGCCAGCAGTTTAGGGGACAGGTCCTACGAGCAGTACTTC. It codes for CASSLGDRSYEQYF.

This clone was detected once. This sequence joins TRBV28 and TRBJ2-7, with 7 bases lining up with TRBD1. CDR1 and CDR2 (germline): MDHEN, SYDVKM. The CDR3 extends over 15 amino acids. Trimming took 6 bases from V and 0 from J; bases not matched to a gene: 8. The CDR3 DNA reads TGTGCCAGCAGCCGGATAGGGACAGTCTCCTACGAGCAGTACTTC. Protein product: CASSRIGTVSYEQYF.